Given below is one T cell receptor (beta chain) in context. TCR beta from blood CD8+ and CD4+ T cells was sequenced. Relapsing-remitting disease, either stable or active, was present in the treatment-naive patients who were the multiple sclerosis controls. Negative isolation yielded CD8+ and CD4+ T cells; FACS enriched TEMRA cells. These data belong to a study of CD8 T cells in Susac syndrome. The CDR3 totals 19 residues. Germline CDR1 reads MDHEN; CDR2 reads SYDVKM. The V and J ends lost 1 base and 1 base respectively, with 21 bases between them. Reverse transcription of about 0.45 to 1 ug RNA used random hexamers. The amplification used immunoSEQ multiplex PCR on TCR beta CDR3; it spanned 54 Vbeta and 13 Jbeta. TCRdb recomputed calls from the immunoSEQ multiplex PCR reads with MiXCR, one row per CDR3 protein. Seen here are fewer than 200,000 distinct CDR3 sequences, roughly 96% observed once, and the top ten hold roughly 0.16%.

The specimen was CD8+ T cells from PBMCs. The receptor was isolated from a human donor with multiple sclerosis. The chain couples TRBV28 to TRBJ2-3; D is possibly TRBD2 (6 bases). In nucleotides, the CDR3 is TGTGCCAGCAGTTTATCAGCTCGAGTTGGAGGGTTTGGCACAGATACGCAGTATTTT. Amino acids: CASSLSARVGGFGTDTQYF. Supplemented by reference TRBV28 and TRBJ2-3, the full variable domain reads DVKVTQSSRYLVKRTGEKVFLECVQDMDHENMFWYRQDPGLGLRLIYFSYDVKMKEKGDIPEGYSVSREKKERFSLILESASTNQTSMYLCASSLSARVGGFGTDTQYFGPGTRLTVL.